Listed here is a single T cell receptor (beta chain). The data are from a study of T cells in Graves' hyperthyroidism and ophthalmopathy. TCR beta CDR3 regions were amplified from RNA transcripts. An initial round of RT-PCR targeting the TCR CDR3 relied on the HTBI primer set. TCRdb redid the calling of the multiplex PCR reads with MiXCR, one entry per CDR3 protein. In the table there are fewer than 250,000 distinct CDR3 sequences, about 15% of which are singletons. This CDR3 has 13 residues. The sequence came from a man in his forties or fifties with Graves' hyperthyroidism. This chain connects TRBV3-2 to TRBJ2-1; TRBD1 is the table's D call, not checked against the DNA. TRBV3-2 is an annotated pseudogene. The specimen sequenced was blood. CDR3 DNA: TGTGCCAGCGGGGGACAGGGGTACAATGAGCAGTTCTTC. This sequence encodes CASGGQGYNEQFF.